Shown below are 17 T cell receptor beta chains from a single sample sequenced in a study of blood T cells in healthy people across ages. Sample-barcoded 5' priming and a J-beta primer mix drove a second PCR of 7 to 11 cycles. TCRdb reprocessed the 5' RACE reads with MiXCR, giving one entry per CDR3 protein. The profile shows 1.5 million to 2 million distinct CDR3 sequences, 30% to 40% of them singletons. Specimen: blood. The receptors come from a human donor in good health.

The chain carries TRBV6-2 or TRBV6-3 and TRBJ1-2; D gene unclear. Germline V CDR1 and CDR2: MNHEY, SVGEGT. There are 13 residues in the CDR3. The V gene lost 0 bases and the J gene lost 3 bases, with 5 bases spanning the gap. The CDR3 coding sequence is TGTGCCAGCAGTTACTCAGATTACTATGGCTACACCTTC. Translated, it gives CASSYSDYYGYTF.

V is TRBV9 and J is TRBJ2-1, with 8 bases lining up with TRBD2. Germline CDR1 is SGDLS and CDR2 is YYNGEE. The J segment lost 5 bases and the V segment lost 3 bases, leaving 10 bases of the junction unmatched. The CDR3 sequence is 16 residues long. CDR3 amino acids: CASSAKTSVRNNEQFF. The CDR3 region has the DNA TGTGCCAGCAGCGCAAAGACTAGCGTCAGGAACAATGAGCAGTTCTTC.

The gene calls are TRBV28 and TRBJ1-5; D gene ambiguous. This CDR3 comprises 13 residues. From germline, CDR1 is MDHEN and CDR2 SYDVKM. CDR3: CVSNEETNQPQHF. The CDR3 coding sequence is TGTGTCAGTAATGAAGAGACCAATCAGCCCCAGCATTTT.

This clonotype was detected only a few times. The chain combines TRBV7-2 with TRBJ2-1; TRBD2 matches at 9 bases. This CDR3 has 16 residues. Germline V lookup: CDR1 SGHTA, CDR2 FQGNSA. V shed 6 bases, J shed 4 bases, and the junction held 10 bases outside the gene matches. In nucleotides, the CDR3 is TGTGCCAGCAGTCTGAACAGCGGGGGGTTTTACAATGAGCAGTTCTTC. Translated, it gives CASSLNSGGFYNEQFF. Combining the CDR3 with reference TRBV7-2 and TRBJ2-1 gives the whole variable domain GAGVSQSPSNKVTEKGKDVELRCDPISGHTALYWYRQSLGQGLEFLIYFQGNSAPDKSGLPSDRFSAERTGGSVSTLTIQRTQQEDSAVYLCASSLNSGGFYNEQFFGPGTRLTVL.

This clonotype was found a few times. V is TRBV20-1 and J is TRBJ2-1, with 7 nucleotides matching TRBD2. The J segment lost 2 bases and the V segment lost 4 bases, leaving 5 bases of the junction unmatched. Germline lookup yields CDR1 DFQATT and CDR2 SNEGSKA (reference sequence). This CDR3 comprises 14 residues. DNA of the CDR3: TGCAGTGCTATCGGGGGGATGACCTACAATGAGCAGTTCTTC. Protein product: CSAIGGMTYNEQFF.

This clonotype was seen a few times. The chain recombines TRBV6-2 or TRBV6-3 with TRBJ2-7; D is perhaps TRBD1 (6 bases). V was shortened by 10 bases and J by 3 bases, with 22 bases between the two germline ends. Germline CDR1 MNHEY, CDR2 SVGEGT. The CDR3 runs 15 residues. The CDR3 DNA is TGTGCCACCACTATATTCCGGACAGAGATCTACGAGCAGTACTTC. Translation: CATTIFRTEIYEQYF.

The genes are TRBV4-3 and TRBJ1-2, with TRBD1 as a possible D gene (5 bases). The CDR3 runs to 14 residues. The germline V gene encodes CDR1 LGHNA and CDR2 YSLEER. V was shortened by 0 bases and J by 6 bases, with 11 bases between the two germline ends. This chain's CDR3 is CASSQDSGSHGYTF. CDR3 sequence (DNA): TGCGCCAGCAGCCAAGATTCAGGGAGCCATGGCTACACCTTC.

V gene TRBV20-1 combines with J gene TRBJ1-1; TRBD1 is a possible D gene (5 bases). CDR1 and CDR2 from the germline V gene are DFQATT and SNEGSKA (reference sequence). The CDR3 sequence is 14 residues long. The V end lost 3 bases, the J end lost 0 bases, and 11 bases lay between the germline ends. The CDR3 protein is CSASRRGVNTEAFF. CDR3 DNA sequence: TGCAGTGCTAGTAGGCGGGGGGTGAACACTGAAGCTTTCTTT.

The gene calls are TRBV7-2 and TRBJ2-4; tentative D call: TRBD1 (6 bases). The better agreement between TRBJ2-7 and the DNA end casts doubt on the J call. Germline V lookup: CDR1 SGHTA, CDR2 FQGNSA. This CDR3 has 14 amino acids. CDR3 DNA sequence: TGTGCCAGCAGCTTAGCGTGGACAGCTTACGAGCAGTACTTC. As protein: CASSLAWTAYEQYF.

This clonotype was recorded many times. The J gene is TRBJ2-7, the V gene TRBV7-2; D uncertain. Germline assignment: CDR1 SGHTA and CDR2 FQGNSA. The germline V and J ends were trimmed by 5 bases and 7 bases, with 9 bases remaining between them. The CDR3 is 11 amino acids. The CDR3 DNA is TGTGCCAGCAGCATCGTGGGGGAGCAGTACTTC. It codes for CASSIVGEQYF.

The chain links TRBV2 to TRBJ2-3; no firm D call. Per germline, CDR1 SNHLY and CDR2 FYNNEI. There are 12 residues in the CDR3. Trimming removed 7 bases from V and 1 base from J, with 6 bases in between. The CDR3 region is CASKGGTDTQYF. The DNA of the CDR3 is TGTGCCAGCAAGGGTGGCACAGATACGCAGTATTTT.

This clonotype has only a few counts. V is TRBV7-2 and J is TRBJ2-1; D uncertain. Trimming pared 1 base from V and 0 bases from J, leaving 7 bases between. The length of the CDR3 is 15 residues. Germline values: CDR1 SGHTA, CDR2 FQGNSA. This chain's CDR3 is CASSLGADSYNEQFF. The CDR3 DNA sequence: TGTGCCAGCAGCTTAGGGGCAGACTCCTACAATGAGCAGTTCTTC. Based on the CDR3 plus reference TRBV7-2 and TRBJ2-1, the full variable domain is GAGVSQSPSNKVTEKGKDVELRCDPISGHTALYWYRQSLGQGLEFLIYFQGNSAPDKSGLPSDRFSAERTGGSVSTLTIQRTQQEDSAVYLCASSLGADSYNEQFFGPGTRLTVL.

The V call is TRBV12-3 or TRBV12-4, the J call TRBJ1-1, with TRBD1 as a possible D gene (5 bases). The ends were cut back, 5 bases at V and 11 bases at J, with 21 bases in the middle. The CDR3 loop spans 14 amino acids. CDR3 DNA: TGTGCCAGCAGTCCCGACAGCTCCCGCATTGGGGCTTTCTTT. Translating it yields CASSPDSSRIGAFF.

The chain links TRBV9 to TRBJ2-3, with 11 bases lining up with TRBD2. V dropped 7 bases and J dropped 6; count of bases not matched to a gene: 13. The CDR3 consists of 16 residues. Per germline, CDR1 SGDLS and CDR2 YYNGEE. CDR3 DNA sequence: TGTGCCAGCGTAGATCTTAGCGGGGGGGCCCTCGATACGCAGTATTTT. This encodes CASVDLSGGALDTQYF.

In this sample, this clonotype turned up once. A much larger clone sits a single nucleotide away, making a read error possible. The rearrangement links TRBV29-1 to TRBJ1-1; D gene ambiguous. The CDR3 spans 12 residues. From germline, CDR1 is SQVTM and CDR2 ANQGSEA. Trimming shortened V by 4 bases and J by 7 bases, and 13 bases separated the two germline ends. CDR3: CSVGNGDIEAFF. CDR3 nucleotide sequence: TGCAGCGTTGGAAACGGCGACATTGAAGCTTTCTTT.

This chain links TRBV30 with TRBJ2-5; D is unresolved. V lost 2 bases and J lost 4, with 11 bases in between. CDR3 length equals 13 residues. Germline V lookup: CDR1 GTSNPN, CDR2 SVGIG (reference sequence). The CDR3 reads CAWSTYSGETQYF. CDR3 coding DNA: TGTGCCTGGAGTACTTATTCCGGAGAGACCCAGTACTTC.

This clonotype was found a few times. The chain joins TRBV10-3 to TRBJ1-2, with 9 nucleotides matching TRBD1. J gave up 0 bases and V 0 bases, and 8 bases lay outside the gene matches. In germline, CDR1 is ENHRY, CDR2 SYGVKD. The CDR3 is 18 amino acids. The chain's CDR3 is CAISESVLRTGANYGYTF. The CDR3 DNA reads TGTGCCATCAGTGAGTCGGTGTTGCGGACAGGGGCTAACTATGGCTACACCTTC.